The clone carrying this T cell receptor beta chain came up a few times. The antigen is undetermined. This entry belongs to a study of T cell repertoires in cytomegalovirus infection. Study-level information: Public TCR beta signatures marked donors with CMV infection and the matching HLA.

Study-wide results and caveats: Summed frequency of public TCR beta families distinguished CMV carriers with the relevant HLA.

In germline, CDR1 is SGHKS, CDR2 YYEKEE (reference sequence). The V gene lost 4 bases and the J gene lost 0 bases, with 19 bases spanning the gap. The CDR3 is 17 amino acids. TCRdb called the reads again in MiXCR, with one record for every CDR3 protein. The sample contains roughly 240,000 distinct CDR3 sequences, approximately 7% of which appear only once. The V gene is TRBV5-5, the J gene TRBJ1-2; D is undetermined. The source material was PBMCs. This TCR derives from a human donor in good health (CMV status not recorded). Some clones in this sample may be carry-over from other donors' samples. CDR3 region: CASSDGSLPISNYGYTF. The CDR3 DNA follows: TGTGCCAGCAGCGACGGGAGTTTGCCAATCTCTAACTATGGCTACACCTTC.